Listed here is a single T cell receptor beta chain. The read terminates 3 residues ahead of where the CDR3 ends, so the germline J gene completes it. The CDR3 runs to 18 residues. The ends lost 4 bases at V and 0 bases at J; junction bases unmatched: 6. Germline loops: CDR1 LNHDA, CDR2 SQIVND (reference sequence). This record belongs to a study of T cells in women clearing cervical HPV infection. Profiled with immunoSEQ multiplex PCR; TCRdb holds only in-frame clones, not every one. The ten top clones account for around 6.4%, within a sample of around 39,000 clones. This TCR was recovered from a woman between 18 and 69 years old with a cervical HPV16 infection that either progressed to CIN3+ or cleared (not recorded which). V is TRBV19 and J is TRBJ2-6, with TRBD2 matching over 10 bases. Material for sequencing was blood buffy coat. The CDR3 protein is CASSRTSGFVSGANVLTF. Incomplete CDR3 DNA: TGTGCCAGTAGTAGGACTAGCGGATTTGTCTCTGGGGCCAACGTC.